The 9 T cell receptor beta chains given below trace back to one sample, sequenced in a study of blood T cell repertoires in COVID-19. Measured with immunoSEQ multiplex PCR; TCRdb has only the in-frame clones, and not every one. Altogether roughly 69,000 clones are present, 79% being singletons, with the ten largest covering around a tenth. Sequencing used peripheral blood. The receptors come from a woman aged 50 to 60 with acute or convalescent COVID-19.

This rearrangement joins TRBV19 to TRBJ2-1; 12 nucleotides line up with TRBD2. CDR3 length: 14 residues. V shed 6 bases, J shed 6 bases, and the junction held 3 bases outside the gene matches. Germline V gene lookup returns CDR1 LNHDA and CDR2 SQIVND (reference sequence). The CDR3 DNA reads TGTGCCAGTAGGACTAGCGGGAGTTCCAATGAGCAGTTCTTC. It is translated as CASRTSGSSNEQFF. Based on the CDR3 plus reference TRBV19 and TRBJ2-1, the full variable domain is DGGITQSPKYLFRKEGQNVTLSCEQNLNHDAMYWYRQDPGQGLRLIYYSQIVNDFQKGDIAEGYSVSREKKESFPLTVTSAQKNPTAFYLCASRTSGSSNEQFFGPGTRLTVL.

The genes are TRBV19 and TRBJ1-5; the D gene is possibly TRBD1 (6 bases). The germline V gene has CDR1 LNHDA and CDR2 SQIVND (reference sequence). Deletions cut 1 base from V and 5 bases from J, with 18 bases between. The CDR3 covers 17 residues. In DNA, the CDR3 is TGTGCCAGTAGTATAGGCGGTCTGAGGGGGATGGATCAGCCCCAGCATTTT. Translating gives CASSIGGLRGMDQPQHF.

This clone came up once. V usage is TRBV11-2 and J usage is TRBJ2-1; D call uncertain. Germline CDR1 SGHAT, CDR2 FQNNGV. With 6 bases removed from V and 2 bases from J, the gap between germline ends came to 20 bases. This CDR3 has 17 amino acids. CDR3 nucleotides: TGTGCCAGCAGATTCCCGGCCATCGACACAGCCTACAATGAGCAGTTCTTC. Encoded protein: CASRFPAIDTAYNEQFF.

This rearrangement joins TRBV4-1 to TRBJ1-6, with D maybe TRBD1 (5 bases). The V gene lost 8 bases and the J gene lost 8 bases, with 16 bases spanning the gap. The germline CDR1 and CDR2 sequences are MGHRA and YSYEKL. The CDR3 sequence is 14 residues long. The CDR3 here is CASAHTLGDSPLHF. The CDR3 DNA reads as TGCGCCAGCGCCCACACGTTAGGGGATTCACCCCTCCACTTT.

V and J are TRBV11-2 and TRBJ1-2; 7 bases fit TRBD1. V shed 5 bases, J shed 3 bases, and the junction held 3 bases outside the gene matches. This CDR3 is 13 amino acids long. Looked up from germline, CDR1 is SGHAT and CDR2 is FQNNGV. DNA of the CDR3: TGTGCCAGCAGCCAACAGGGGTACTATGGCTACACCTTC. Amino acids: CASSQQGYYGYTF.

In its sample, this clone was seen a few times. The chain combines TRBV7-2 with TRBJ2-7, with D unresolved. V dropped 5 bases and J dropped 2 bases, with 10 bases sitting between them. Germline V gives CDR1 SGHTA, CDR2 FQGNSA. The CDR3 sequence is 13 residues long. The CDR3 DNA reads TGTGCCAGCAGCCCCGCCGCGCCCTACGAGCAGTACTTC. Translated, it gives CASSPAAPYEQYF. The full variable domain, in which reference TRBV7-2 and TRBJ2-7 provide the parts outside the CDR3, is GAGVSQSPSNKVTEKGKDVELRCDPISGHTALYWYRQSLGQGLEFLIYFQGNSAPDKSGLPSDRFSAERTGGSVSTLTIQRTQQEDSAVYLCASSPAAPYEQYFGPGTRLTVT.

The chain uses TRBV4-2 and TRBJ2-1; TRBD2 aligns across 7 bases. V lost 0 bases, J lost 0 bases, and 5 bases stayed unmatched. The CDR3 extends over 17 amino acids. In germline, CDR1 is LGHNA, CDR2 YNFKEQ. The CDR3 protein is CASSQDRGGGSYNEQFF. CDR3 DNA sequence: TGTGCCAGCAGCCAAGATCGGGGCGGGGGCTCCTACAATGAGCAGTTCTTC.

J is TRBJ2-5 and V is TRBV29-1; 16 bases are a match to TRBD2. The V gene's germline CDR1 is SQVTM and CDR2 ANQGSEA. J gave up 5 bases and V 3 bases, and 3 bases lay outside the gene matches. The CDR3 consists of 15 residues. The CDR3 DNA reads TGCAGCGTTGACGGGACTAGCGGGGGGGCGGAGACCCAGTACTTC. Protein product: CSVDGTSGGAETQYF.

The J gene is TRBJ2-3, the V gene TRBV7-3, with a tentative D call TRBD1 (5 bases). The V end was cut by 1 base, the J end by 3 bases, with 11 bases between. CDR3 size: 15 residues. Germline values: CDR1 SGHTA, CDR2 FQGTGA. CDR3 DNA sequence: TGTGCCAGCAGCTTAAATACAGGACGGACAGATACGCAGTATTTT. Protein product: CASSLNTGRTDTQYF.